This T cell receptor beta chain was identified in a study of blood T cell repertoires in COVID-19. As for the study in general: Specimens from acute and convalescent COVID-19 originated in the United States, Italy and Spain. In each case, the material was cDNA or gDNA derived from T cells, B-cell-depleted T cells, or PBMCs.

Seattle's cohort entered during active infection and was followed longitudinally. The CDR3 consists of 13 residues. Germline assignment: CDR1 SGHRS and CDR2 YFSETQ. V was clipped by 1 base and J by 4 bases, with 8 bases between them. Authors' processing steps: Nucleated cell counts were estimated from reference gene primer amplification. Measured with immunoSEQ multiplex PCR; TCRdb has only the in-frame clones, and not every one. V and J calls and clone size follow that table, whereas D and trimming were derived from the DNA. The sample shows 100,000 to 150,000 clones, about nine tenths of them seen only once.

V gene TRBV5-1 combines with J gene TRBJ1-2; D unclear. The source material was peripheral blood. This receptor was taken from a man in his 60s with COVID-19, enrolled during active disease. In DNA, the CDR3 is TGCGCCAGCAGCTTGCCCGGGATCTATGGCTACACCTTC. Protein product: CASSLPGIYGYTF.